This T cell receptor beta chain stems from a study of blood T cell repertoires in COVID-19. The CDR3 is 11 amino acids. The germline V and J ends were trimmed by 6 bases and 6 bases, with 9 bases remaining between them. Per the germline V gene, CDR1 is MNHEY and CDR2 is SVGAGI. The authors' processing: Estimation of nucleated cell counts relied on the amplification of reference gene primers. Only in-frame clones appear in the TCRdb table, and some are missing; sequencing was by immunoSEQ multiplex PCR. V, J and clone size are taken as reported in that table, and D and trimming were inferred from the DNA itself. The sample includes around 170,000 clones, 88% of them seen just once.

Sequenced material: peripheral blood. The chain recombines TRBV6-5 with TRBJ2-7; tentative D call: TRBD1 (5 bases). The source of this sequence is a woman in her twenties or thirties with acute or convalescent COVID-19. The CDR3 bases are TGTGCCAGCAGAGACAGTCTCGAGCAGTACTTC. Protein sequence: CASRDSLEQYF.